The 17 T cell receptor beta chains below all came from one sample that was sequenced in a study of CD8 T cells in ankylosing spondylitis. Findings of the study overall: Seemingly characteristic of ankylosing spondylitis blood was a TCR beta motif consisting of fewer than 10 highly homologous variants.

Their recognized antigens are unknown. TCRdb reprocessed the 5' RACE reads via MiXCR and lists one record per CDR3 protein. The table lists some 840,000 distinct CDR3 sequences, around 11% of them singletons, with approximately 0.51% in the top ten. The sample was blood, either unsorted or a sorted T cell fraction (not recorded which). The receptors were gathered from a male donor with ankylosing spondylitis.

This clonotype was picked up a small number of times. The chain links TRBV27 to TRBJ2-5; TRBD1 agrees at 7 bases. From germline, CDR1 is MNHEY and CDR2 SMNVEV (reference sequence). The length of the CDR3 is 14 residues. The J segment lost 5 bases and the V segment lost 5 bases, leaving 8 bases of the junction unmatched. For the CDR3, the DNA is TGTGCCAGCAGTATGGACAGGATTAGGGAGACCCAGTACTTC. It is translated as CASSMDRIRETQYF.

The chain recombines TRBV5-5 with TRBJ2-5, with TRBD1 matching over 9 bases. The length of the CDR3 is 13 residues. Germline assignment: CDR1 SGHKS and CDR2 YYEKEE (reference sequence). The J segment lost 6 bases and the V segment lost 4 bases, leaving 4 bases of the junction unmatched. CDR3: CASSRTGVQTQYF. The CDR3 DNA sequence: TGTGCCAGCAGCCGGACAGGGGTGCAGACCCAGTACTTC.

This chain links TRBV3-1 with TRBJ1-1; 7 bases line up with TRBD1. From germline, CDR1 is LGHDT and CDR2 YNNKEL (reference sequence). The V gene end was trimmed by 1 base and the J gene end by 12 bases; junction bases not matched to a gene: 5. CDR3 size: 12 residues. CDR3 coding DNA: TGTGCCAGCAGCCAAGCCGGGACAGCAACTTTCTTT. It translates to CASSQAGTATFF.

This clonotype turned up a few times. This chain joins TRBV11-2 and TRBJ2-1; 7 positions match TRBD1. V was clipped by 4 bases and J by 6 bases; unmatched bases: 6. Germline assignment: CDR1 SGHAT and CDR2 FQNNGV. There are 14 residues in the CDR3. CDR3 coding DNA: TGTGCCAGCAGCTACCGGGACAGCGGCAATGAGCAGTTCTTC. Protein sequence: CASSYRDSGNEQFF.

The J gene is TRBJ2-3, the V gene TRBV7-2; D ambiguous. This CDR3 has 15 amino acids. Trimming took off 5 bases at V and 0 bases at J, with 12 bases between the two ends. CDR1 and CDR2 from the germline V gene are SGHTA and FQGNSA. The CDR3 coding sequence is TGTGCCAGCAGCCCCCGGATATCTAGCACAGATACGCAGTATTTT. It codes for CASSPRISSTDTQYF.

This chain uses TRBV6-1 with TRBJ1-1, with D tentatively TRBD1 (6 bases). This CDR3 comprises 14 residues. Trimming stripped 6 bases from V and 2 bases from J, with 13 bases between. Germline assignment: CDR1 MNHNS and CDR2 SASEGT. The CDR3 nucleotides read TGTGCCAGCAGGCATCAAGGGGGAAACACTGAAGCTTTCTTT. Translating it yields CASRHQGGNTEAFF.

This clonotype was counted a few times. The V call is TRBV6-1, the J call TRBJ2-3; unclear D gene. V was pared by 7 bases and J by 8 bases, with 16 bases between. From germline, CDR1 is MNHNS and CDR2 SASEGT. This CDR3 is built from 13 residues. The CDR3: CASTLFGYGTQYF. In DNA, the CDR3 is TGTGCCAGCACCCTATTTGGGTACGGTACGCAGTATTTT.

The rearrangement joins TRBV10-3 to TRBJ2-3, with a possible D match to TRBD1 (6 bases). V was cut by 6 bases and J by 0 bases, with 16 bases left in between. Germline V gene lookup returns CDR1 ENHRY and CDR2 SYGVKD. The length of the CDR3 is 16 residues. The CDR3 reads CAISRGTPSSTDTQYF. The CDR3 DNA sequence: TGTGCCATCAGCAGAGGGACACCTTCTAGCACAGATACGCAGTATTTT.

This clonotype was counted a few times. The CDR3 DNA is TGTGCCAGCAGCTTAGCGAGAGAACAGGGGGCGCGAGGCTACACCTTC. As protein: CASSLAREQGARGYTF. The chain couples TRBV7-2 to TRBJ1-2, with 9 nucleotides matching TRBD1. Germline CDR1 SGHTA, CDR2 FQGNSA. Germline trimming cut 0 bases from V and 8 bases from J; bases unmatched to any gene: 10. CDR3 length: 16 amino acids.

The genes are TRBV4-3 and TRBJ1-1, with D tentatively TRBD1 (5 bases). Germline lookup yields CDR1 LGHNA and CDR2 YSLEER. V shed 5 bases and J shed 1 base, with 17 bases lying between them. The CDR3 is made up of 16 amino acids. The CDR3 here is CASSSSLQGPNTEAFF. The CDR3 DNA is TGCGCCAGCAGCTCTTCACTGCAGGGACCGAACACTGAAGCTTTCTTT.

In DNA form, the CDR3 reads TGCAGCGTTGAAGTGTTAGGGACCCCCTACGAGCAGTACTTC. It translates to CSVEVLGTPYEQYF. The V and J genes are TRBV29-1 and TRBJ2-7; either TRBD1 or TRBD2 may supply D (5 bases each). The V end lost 1 base, the J end lost 2 bases, and 12 bases lay between the germline ends. CDR1 SQVTM and CDR2 ANQGSEA come from the germline V gene. The CDR3 is made up of 14 amino acids.

This clonotype was observed a handful of times. The chain recombines TRBV5-4 with TRBJ2-5; D gene ambiguous. Trimming shortened V by 0 bases and J by 4 bases, and 10 bases separated the two germline ends. The germline V gene encodes CDR1 SGHNT and CDR2 YYREEE (reference sequence). This CDR3 comprises 14 residues. The CDR3 region has the DNA TGTGCCAGCAGCTTGGCCCTAGGCCGAGAGACCCAGTACTTC. It encodes CASSLALGRETQYF.

The chain is built from TRBV5-1 and TRBJ1-1, with 7 positions matching TRBD1. Germline values: CDR1 SGHRS, CDR2 YFSETQ. The CDR3 has 13 residues. Germline trimming cut 4 bases from V and 7 bases from J; bases unmatched to any gene: 7. The CDR3 spells CASSVQGYGEAFF. As DNA, the CDR3 is TGCGCCAGCAGCGTACAGGGGTACGGTGAAGCTTTCTTT.

This clonotype was seen ten or more times. V usage is TRBV20-1 and J usage is TRBJ2-1; 9 positions agree with TRBD2. Germline CDR1 is DFQATT and CDR2 is SNEGSKA (reference sequence). J gave up 2 bases and V 0 bases, and 2 bases lay outside the gene matches. The CDR3 runs to 15 residues. The CDR3, as DNA: TGCAGTGCTAGAGATGGCGGGAGGGCCTACAATGAGCAGTTCTTC. Its protein product is CSARDGGRAYNEQFF.

This clonotype occurred a few times. V and J are TRBV15 and TRBJ2-7, with TRBD2 as a possible D gene (5 bases). Trimming removed 1 base at V and 6 bases at J, with 16 bases between. Per germline, CDR1 LNHNV and CDR2 YYDKDF (reference sequence). This CDR3 region has 15 residues. The CDR3 DNA sequence: TGTGCCACCAGCAGAGGCCCACCCGGACGGGGCGAGCAGTACTTC. This codes for CATSRGPPGRGEQYF.

This clonotype appeared many times. The chain links TRBV20-1 to TRBJ1-2; 7 nucleotides align to TRBD1. This CDR3 contains 13 residues. CDR1 is DFQATT, CDR2 SNEGSKA, per germline (reference sequence). With V trimmed by 3 bases and J by 2 bases, 3 bases remained unmatched. CDR3 region: CSARGTANYGYTF. CDR3 in DNA: TGCAGTGCTAGGGGGACAGCGAACTATGGCTACACCTTC.

This chain connects TRBV20-1 to TRBJ1-5, with D possibly TRBD1 on 5 matching bases. The CDR3 consists of 14 residues. Per the germline V gene, CDR1 is DFQATT and CDR2 is SNEGSKA (reference sequence). Trimming took 1 base from V and 4 from J, leaving 11 bases between them. CDR3 coding DNA: TGCAGTGCTAGAGCCGACAGTTTTAATCAGCCCCAGCATTTT. This codes for CSARADSFNQPQHF.